One sample yielded the 6 T cell receptor beta chains listed below, sequenced in a study of regulatory T cells in long-lasting Graves disease. According to the study, TCR beta libraries were built with iRepertoire HTBI primers and CDR3-region Arm-PCR. Each CDR3 protein is one row after TCRdb ran MiXCR on the multiplex PCR reads. The repertoire consists of roughly 350,000 distinct CDR3 sequences, with 16% occurring once and the leading ten covering roughly 27%. The sample's time point: newly diagnosed GD, antithyroid drugs for less than 3 months. PBMC RNA served as the TCR library source. This sample also appeared in a second study, on T cells in Graves' hyperthyroidism and ophthalmopathy.

The sample in question was peripheral blood mononuclear cells (PBMCs), obtained at new diagnosis, from a patient treated with antithyroid drugs. The origin of the receptors is a man aged 35-49 years with Graves disease.

In its sample, this clonotype was seen many times. The chain employs TRBV7-3 and TRBJ2-1; tentatively, D is TRBD1 (6 bases). The CDR3 runs 12 residues. CDR1 and CDR2 (germline): SGHTA, FQGTGA. CDR3 sequence: CAPPAGVNEQFF. The CDR3 DNA reads as TGTGCTCCCCCGGCAGGGGTCAATGAGCAGTTCTTC.

This clonotype was detected ten times or more. This sequence joins TRBV28 and TRBJ1-4; TRBD1 aligns across 7 bases. CDR3 size: 14 residues. The germline gives CDR1 MDHEN, CDR2 SYDVKM. Trimming at V came to 4 bases and at J to 5 bases, leaving 4 bases not matched to a gene. The CDR3 spells CASSSGTENEKLFF. Here the CDR3 DNA reads TGTGCCAGCAGTTCCGGGACAGAGAATGAAAAACTGTTTTTT.

Many counts were recorded for this clonotype. The chain employs TRBV27 and TRBJ2-2; the match to TRBD1 covers 10 bases. This CDR3 has 18 residues. V dropped 3 bases and J dropped 7; count of bases not matched to a gene: 14. Germline CDR1 MNHEY, CDR2 SMNVEV (reference sequence). The CDR3 protein is CASSLDRGGSLSVGELFF. The CDR3 DNA sequence: TGTGCCAGCAGTTTGGACAGGGGGGGATCGCTTTCCGTCGGGGAGCTGTTTTTT.

This clonotype was counted between two and nine times. At one of its ends the junction is not consistent with the germline gene, which may arise from a read error. The V call is TRBV7-9, the J call TRBJ1-6; tentative D call: TRBD1 (6 bases). The CDR3 length is 16 residues. CDR1 and CDR2 (germline): SEHNR, FQNEAQ (reference sequence). The CDR3: CASSLAEGVGNSPPHF. The CDR3 coding sequence is TGTGCCAGCAGCTTAGCAGAGGGGGTTGGGAATTCACCCCCCCACTTT.

This clonotype has at least ten counts. The chain carries TRBV7-2 and TRBJ2-3; 7 bases match TRBD2. Unmatched junction bases numbered 8, after V lost 2 bases and J lost 6 bases. Germline V gene data show CDR1 as SGHTA and CDR2 as FQGNSA. CDR3 length: 15 amino acids. CDR3: CASSLYGGLEDTQYF. The CDR3 DNA reads as TGTGCCAGCAGCTTATACGGGGGGTTAGAGGATACGCAGTATTTT.

This clonotype was seen at least ten times. The chain employs TRBV6-5 and TRBJ2-7, with TRBD2 matching over 10 bases. Germline trimming cut 0 bases from V and 4 bases from J; bases unmatched to any gene: 0. Per germline, CDR1 MNHEY and CDR2 SVGAGI. The CDR3 sequence is 14 residues long. DNA for the CDR3: TGTGCCAGCAGTTACTCGACTAGCGGGTACGAGCAGTACTTC. It is translated as CASSYSTSGYEQYF.